This T cell receptor beta chain was captured in a study of shared clonotypes between healthy human individuals (dated by TCRdb to 2018 to 2021). Background on the whole study: A few men and a couple of women, aged 18 to 49 years, made up the cohort. For each donor, CD4 naive and CD4 memory were each run on three plates, CD8 naive on two plates, and CD8 memory on one plate. To estimate repertoire size and how much clonotypes are shared between individuals, the study performed deep sequencing of blood TCR repertoires from about 5 healthy adults. Libraries were prepared and TCR repertoires were sequenced by different laboratories using diverse techniques, in order to increase sequencing depth and limit assay-specific biases. Leukapheresis yielded between about 0.85 and 10 billion PBMCs per donor.

Results the study describes overall, beyond this receptor: Pairwise subsampling indicated that sequencing depth was expected to affect the degree of clonotype sharing among donors. Larger estimated clonotype richness was generally found for naive subsets than for memory subsets. The small number of donors limited the genetic and exposure-history diversity represented. Compared with non-shared clonotypes, clonotypes shared by all four sorted-subset donors had higher generation probabilities. Sampling was restricted to blood, and TCR repertoires in tissue are likely to differ from TCR repertoires in blood. Across a handful of donors, 4.5% to 6.5% of naive CD4, approximately 3.5% of naive CD8, around 2.1% of memory CD4, and 0.3% to 0.45% of memory CD8 clonotypes were shared. Incomplete sequencing was indicated by rarefaction of sorted-subset datasets, despite the large sequencing depth.

Using the deep immunoSEQ assay, multiplex PCR amplified TCR CDR3 regions from genomic DNA. Extracted genomic DNA from each cell subset was distributed evenly across all wells of several immunoSEQ 96-well plates, and each plate was treated as a replicate. For sorted subsets, each replicate PCR was loaded with approximately 190 ng genomic DNA, equivalent to about 30,000 T cell genomes. The purified libraries were quantified using a Qubit 3.0 fluorometer, sized with a Bioanalyzer 2100, and then quantified again using the KAPA Library Quantification kit. A separate single-read 150-cycle Illumina NextSeq 550 flow cell was used to sequence each immunoSEQ 96-well plate. The paper's processing steps were these. The immunoSEQ output contained only junctional sequences without quality scores, so filtering could not match that applied to full-length reads. Sequences were annotated with PyIR, a Python wrapper for IgBLAST v1.9, and V/J genes and CDR3 were assigned using IMGT germline references. Reads with weak V/J assignments (E-value above 1e-6), missing CDR3, stop codons, out-of-frame junctions, or ambiguous translated residues were removed. A V3J clonotype was defined by an identical inferred V gene, J gene, and CDR3 amino acid sequence. To compute the percentage overlap between repertoires, the number of shared unique clonotypes was divided by the size of the smaller repertoire. Richness of each repertoire was evaluated using RTK rarefaction, the Chao1 estimator, and Recon v2.1 estimates of unobserved clonotypes. Generation probabilities for all TCRbeta clonotypes obtained by the gDNA method from a handful of donors were computed using OLGA. TCRdb re-hosts the immuneACCESS table, in-frame sequences only. Its copies lack some clones; in the studies checked, an unresolved V gene accounts for under half of them, and the cause for the rest is not known. The V and J calls and clone size were taken over from that table, and D and trimming were inferred from the DNA. In all, the sample holds 1,400,000 or so clones, and approximately 98.5% of those were seen once. Around 0.38% of the sample is taken by the ten largest.

V sheds 4 bases and J sheds 4 bases, leaving 18 bases between their ends. The CDR3 runs 16 amino acids, cysteine and phenylalanine included. Solely the CDR3 DNA is kept, with 48 bases framed from the first base. CDR1 and CDR2 are drawn from the germline V gene: SGHTA, FQGNSA. The donors were healthy, HIV-negative adults with no recently reported acute infections or vaccinations. Only Caucasian adults living in Nashville, Tennessee, USA were represented among the donors. CD4+ T cells were enriched through magnetic negative selection, after which naive cells were positively selected on CD45RA and the remaining negative fraction served as the memory subset. Blood was obtained by leukapheresis, after which PBMCs were separated by Ficoll-Histopaque density gradient centrifugation and cryopreserved in liquid nitrogen vapor phase. Analytical flow cytometry was used to check the purity and quantity of each magnetically sorted T cell population. Each sorted fraction had its genomic DNA isolated and then quantified by UV absorbance on a Nanodrop 2000c.

Comments on this clone: This receptor's antigen is unknown. No per-base quality is available; no much larger clone lies one base away.

Specimen: naive CD4+ T cells sorted from blood. This specimen's cell subset or site label, interpreted: CD45RA+ positively selected. The chain was built from TRBV7-2 and TRBJ2-3; TRBD1 might be the D gene, on 7 matching bases. This sequence originates from a young man in good health. The CDR3 is CASSYHPRGVADTQYF. The DNA sequence is TGTGCCAGCAGCTACCACCCCAGGGGGGTAGCAGATACGCAGTATTTT. Beyond the CDR3, the reference TRBV7-2 and TRBJ2-3 genes provide the residues; the full variable domain reads: GAGVSQSPSNKVTEKGKDVELRCDPISGHTALYWYRQSLGQGLEFLIYFQGNSAPDKSGLPSDRFSAERTGGSVSTLTIQRTQQEDSAVYLCASSYHPRGVADTQYFGPGTRLTVL.